This is a list of T cell receptor beta chains from one sample in a study of cytomegalovirus exposure and HLA in healthy donors. TCRdb's table, derived via immunoSEQ multiplex PCR, lists solely in-frame clones and lacks some. The data contain about 150,000 clones, 70% to 90% of them singletons. The sequencing sample was made of PBMCs. The origin of the receptors is a male donor in good health and CMV-seronegative. CDR3s include the opening cysteine and the closing phenylalanine or tryptophan.

V,J,CDR3
TRBV28,NA,CASSKDRGRNEQYF
TRBV10-3,TRBJ2-7,CAIRPGGSSYEQYF
TRBV5-4,TRBJ1-3,CASSSGTGGAGNTIYF
TRBV18,TRBJ2-3,CASSPLAGGTDTQYF
TRBV5-1,TRBJ1-2,CASSLEGGAYGYTF
TRBV4-2,TRBJ2-5,CASATGLAGEETQYF
TRBV7-6,TRBJ2-3,CASSLETGTDTQYF
TRBV5-6,TRBJ2-7,CASSVDRNYEQYF
TRBV25-1,TRBJ2-1,CASSGTGDYNGQFF
TRBV9,TRBJ2-7,CASSVSSGGGFNRDEQYF
TRBV9,TRBJ2-3,CASSGRPEPPDTQYF
TRBV27,TRBJ2-7,CASSSSSGRADFEQYF
TRBV6-5,TRBJ1-1,CASRGQGMNTEAFF
TRBV4-3,TRBJ2-5,CASSQETGGGAGETQYF
TRBV7-2,TRBJ2-7,CASSLDPGGVYEQYF
TRBV2,TRBJ2-3,CASSENLRYRDTDTQYF
TRBV2,TRBJ1-4,CASSELRQGNELFF
TRBV2,TRBJ1-1,CASSRRQGATEAFF
TRBV19,TRBJ2-7,CASSTLAGPEQYF
TRBV9,TRBJ2-7,CASSTGLAGVPSYEQYF
TRBV9,TRBJ2-7,CASSVAGTYEQYF
TRBV6-1,TRBJ1-1,CASRRGTNTEAFF
TRBV5-4,TRBJ2-2,CASSPWTSGTGELFF
TRBV15,TRBJ1-2,CATSRGTGAPYGYTF
TRBV29-1,TRBJ1-3,CSVEKGTGGGGNTIYF
TRBV4-1,TRBJ1-2,CASSQGGSDGYTF
TRBV19,TRBJ2-1,CASSPYSSLSSYNEQFF
TRBV5-1,TRBJ2-7,CASSPRLAGNLYEQYF
TRBV5-4,TRBJ1-3,CASSQGGNGNTIYF
TRBV5-4,TRBJ1-2,CASSQGQGGYPF
TRBV19,TRBJ2-5,CASSLNGETQYF
TRBV29-1,TRBJ2-5,CSVGSATGPGETQYF
TRBV5-4,TRBJ2-7,CASSDSSYEQYF
TRBV19,TRBJ2-2,CASSIVRGTGELFF
TRBV6-5,TRBJ2-6,CASSPRESNVLTF
TRBV4-1,TRBJ2-7,CASSQEVSTPQYF
TRBV6-1,TRBJ1-3,CASTQVDSGNTIYF
TRBV9,TRBJ2-3,CASSAGPLASGTTDTQYF
TRBV5-1,TRBJ2-3,CASSGAGASTDTQYF
TRBV9,TRBJ2-6,CASSVGGSGANVLTF
TRBV5-8,TRBJ1-1,CASSSNPGTEAFF
TRBV19,TRBJ2-7,CASSPKTGVPYEQYF